This T cell receptor beta chain was sequenced in a study of blood T cell repertoires in COVID-19. Study information: Researchers got acute and convalescent COVID-19 samples from the United States, Italy and Spain. In each case, the material was cDNA or gDNA derived from T cells, B-cell-depleted T cells, or PBMCs.

The table lists this clone with a count of one. Per the original data handling: Amplification from reference gene primers served as the basis for estimated nucleated cell counts. Clones were sequenced by immunoSEQ multiplex PCR, and TCRdb holds only the in-frame ones, with some missing. V and J calls and clone size follow that table, whereas D and trimming were derived from the DNA. Of 140,000 to 150,000 clones in the sample, more than 75% were seen once. Source material: peripheral blood. The TCR comes from a man in his sixties with active or convalescent COVID-19.

CDR3 DNA sequence: TGTGCCAGCTCACCTGGACAGGAACTCTTGGAGCAGTACTTC. Residues: CASSPGQELLEQYF. The genes are TRBV18 and TRBJ2-7, with 7 bases aligning to TRBD1. The ends lost 3 bases at V and 7 bases at J; junction bases unmatched: 9. The CDR3 runs 14 residues. The germline V gene encodes CDR1 KGHSH and CDR2 LQKENI.